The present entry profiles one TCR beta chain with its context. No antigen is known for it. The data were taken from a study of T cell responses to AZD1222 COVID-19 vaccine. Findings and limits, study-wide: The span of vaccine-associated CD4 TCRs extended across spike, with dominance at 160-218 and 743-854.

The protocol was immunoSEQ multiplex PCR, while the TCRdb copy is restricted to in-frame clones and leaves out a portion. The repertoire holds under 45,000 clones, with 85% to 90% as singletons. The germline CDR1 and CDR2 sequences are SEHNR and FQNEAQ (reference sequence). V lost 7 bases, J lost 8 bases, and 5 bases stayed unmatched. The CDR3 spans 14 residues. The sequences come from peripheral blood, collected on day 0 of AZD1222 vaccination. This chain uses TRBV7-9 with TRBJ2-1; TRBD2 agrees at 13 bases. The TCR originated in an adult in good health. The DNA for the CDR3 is TGTGCCAGCATACTAGCGGGGGGGCCGGATGAGCAGTTCTTC. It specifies CASILAGGPDEQFF.